This T cell receptor beta chain was documented in a study of OX40 agonist ivuxolimab in advanced cancers. Looking at the study overall: Partial responses, seen in three patients, involved one hepatocellular carcinoma and two cutaneous melanomas. Study results and caveats: At 0.1 to 3.0 mg/kg and by week 6, CD4+ and CD8+ T cells in the blood had expanded clonally. Some patients who did not respond also had low normalized T-cell clonal expansion.

The CDR3 sequence is 14 residues long. CDR1 is KGHSH, CDR2 LQKENI, per germline. J was trimmed by 4 bases and V by 6 bases; bases with no gene match: 5. In regard to this clone: Its target is unknown.

The data were produced by immunoSEQ multiplex PCR, yet TCRdb's version contains in-frame clones alone and is incomplete. The sample gives 75,000 to 80,000 clones, 85% of which show up once; roughly 2% is in the top ten. The clonotype originates from an adult with an advanced solid tumor such as melanoma, head and neck, liver or kidney cancer. This specimen consisted of CD4+ or CD8+ T cells sorted from blood, obtained in a trial of the OX40 agonist ivuxolimab. This chain links TRBV18 with TRBJ2-1, with 8 bases aligning to TRBD1. CDR3: CASSGQGQYNEQFF. CDR3 nucleotides: TGTGCCAGCTCCGGACAGGGCCAATACAATGAGCAGTTCTTC.